These 18 T cell receptor beta chains share one sample of origin, sequenced in a study of blood T cells in healthy people across ages. Alongside a J-beta primer mix, a sample-barcoded 5' primer served in a second PCR lasting about 7 to 11 cycles. TCRdb reprocessed the 5' RACE reads with MiXCR, giving one entry per CDR3 protein. The sample yields 790,000 or so distinct CDR3 sequences, around 50% seen once. The material sequenced was blood. These receptors originate from a middle-aged man in good health.

In its sample, this clonotype was seen once. This chain links TRBV29-1 with TRBJ1-2; the D is unclear. The length of the CDR3 is 11 residues. Germline CDR1 is SQVTM and CDR2 is ANQGSEA. V dropped 8 bases and J dropped 6 bases, with 13 bases sitting between them. CDR3 residues: CSLSGVDGYTF. As DNA, the CDR3 is TGCAGCTTATCGGGCGTGGATGGCTACACCTTC.

The CDR3 sequence: CASTKPNSDSYNEQFF. The CDR3 DNA reads TGTGCCAGCACCAAACCAAACAGTGACTCCTACAATGAGCAGTTCTTC. The chain has TRBV7-2 and TRBJ2-1; no reliable D call. Germline loops: CDR1 SGHTA, CDR2 FQGNSA. The CDR3 is 16 residues long. Between the trimmed V and J ends, which lost 7 bases and 0 bases, there was a span of 16 bases.

This clonotype was seen a few times. The chain recombines TRBV7-2 with TRBJ1-6; D is perhaps TRBD1 (5 bases). This CDR3 is 14 amino acids long. Looked up from germline, CDR1 is SGHTA and CDR2 is FQGNSA. V lost 3 bases to trimming and J lost 5 bases, with 8 bases between them. The CDR3 loop is CASSFLTDNSPLHF. The CDR3 DNA reads as TGTGCCAGCAGCTTCTTGACAGATAATTCACCCCTCCACTTT.

The DNA for the CDR3 is TGTGCCAGCAGCGGGACAGCGTCTCACGGCACAGATACGCAGTATTTT. Amino acids: CASSGTASHGTDTQYF. This chain uses TRBV9 with TRBJ2-3; D may be TRBD1 (6 bases). V lost 3 bases, J lost 1 base, and 15 bases lay in between. CDR1 and CDR2 from the germline V gene are SGDLS and YYNGEE. CDR3 length: 16 amino acids.

The J gene is TRBJ2-1, the V gene TRBV10-3; no definite D call. The germline V and J ends were trimmed by 8 bases and 5 bases, with 16 bases remaining between them. The germline gives CDR1 ENHRY, CDR2 SYGVKD. This CDR3 spans 14 amino acids. CDR3 coding DNA: TGTGCCATCCAAGACCAGGTCACCCACAATGAGCAGTTCTTC. It translates to CAIQDQVTHNEQFF.

This clonotype showed up just a few times. The chain joins TRBV27 to TRBJ1-2; D remains unclear. CDR1 MNHEY and CDR2 SMNVEV come from the germline V gene (reference sequence). This CDR3 has 12 amino acids. V was trimmed by 4 bases and J by 8 bases, leaving 11 bases between them. CDR3 sequence: CASSSGLRGYTF. The CDR3, as DNA: TGTGCCAGCAGTTCGGGCCTGCGGGGCTACACCTTC.

V gene TRBV6-6 combines with J gene TRBJ2-2; 7 nucleotides line up with TRBD2. The germline V gene has CDR1 MNHNY and CDR2 SVGAGI (reference sequence). The junction had 4 bases not matched to a gene; V was cut back by 2 bases and J by 1 base. CDR3 size: 16 residues. The CDR3 DNA reads TGTGCCAGCAGTTACCGGCGGGGGAGGAACACCGGGGAGCTGTTTTTT. This codes for CASSYRRGRNTGELFF.

J is TRBJ2-1 and V is TRBV7-3, with 13 positions matching TRBD2. Germline trimming cut 5 bases from V and 0 bases from J; bases unmatched to any gene: 10. Germline-derived CDR1 and CDR2 are SGHTA and FQGTGA. The CDR3 is 19 amino acids. The CDR3 is CASSPQRLAGGTSYNEQFF. The DNA of the CDR3 is TGTGCCAGCAGCCCACAGAGACTAGCGGGGGGAACCTCCTACAATGAGCAGTTCTTC. The complete variable domain, with remaining parts taken from reference TRBV7-3 and TRBJ2-1, reads GAGVSQTPSNKVTEKGKYVELRCDPISGHTALYWYRQSLGQGPEFLIYFQGTGAADDSGLPNDRFFAVRPEGSVSTLKIQRTERGDSAVYLCASSPQRLAGGTSYNEQFFGPGTRLTVL.

V and J are TRBV7-3 and TRBJ2-1, with TRBD2 matching 11 bases. V lost 2 bases and J lost 4; bases outside the gene matches: 7. Germline CDR1 SGHTA, CDR2 FQGTGA. This CDR3 has 17 residues. The CDR3 nucleotides read TGTGCCAGCAGCTTATTTGTAGCGGGAGGGGGATACAATGAGCAGTTCTTC. This sequence encodes CASSLFVAGGGYNEQFF.

The chain joins TRBV20-1 to TRBJ2-1, with 11 bases identical to TRBD2. V dropped 3 bases and J dropped 7; count of bases not matched to a gene: 5. Germline V gene lookup returns CDR1 DFQATT and CDR2 SNEGSKA (reference sequence). This CDR3 contains 14 residues. CDR3 DNA sequence: TGCAGTGCTAGTAGCGGGAGGGCCCCTAATGAGCAGTTCTTC. It codes for CSASSGRAPNEQFF.

J is TRBJ2-1 and V is TRBV15, with D possibly being TRBD1 (7 bases). Trimming removed 1 base at V and 9 bases at J, with 13 bases between. The length of the CDR3 is 14 residues. Germline CDR1 reads LNHNV; CDR2 reads YYDKDF (reference sequence). As DNA, the CDR3 is TGTGCCACCAGCAGAGGCGGGACAGTCCTTGAGCAGTTCTTC. Its protein is CATSRGGTVLEQFF.

The J gene is TRBJ1-2, the V gene TRBV7-2, with D possibly TRBD1 on 5 matching bases. V was cut by 1 base and J by 5 bases, with 8 bases left in between. Germline V CDR1 and CDR2: SGHTA, FQGNSA. The CDR3 loop spans 13 amino acids. CDR3 amino acids: CASSLGTQYGYTF. The CDR3 DNA reads TGTGCCAGCAGCTTAGGGACACAATATGGCTACACCTTC.

This clonotype has only one observation. The chain couples TRBV12-5 to TRBJ2-7, with TRBD2 identical over 8 bases. The J call is uncertain, as TRBJ2-5 better fits the DNA end. This CDR3 region has 19 residues. CDR1 and CDR2 from the germline V gene are LGHNT and FRNRAP. The CDR3 protein is CASGPSKPSGLGFSETQYF. The CDR3 region has the DNA TGTGCTAGTGGGCCGAGTAAACCTAGCGGGCTCGGGTTCAGTGAGACCCAGTACTTC.

V and J are TRBV9 and TRBJ2-7; TRBD2 matches at 7 bases. The CDR3 has 17 residues. The V gene end was trimmed by 3 bases and the J gene end by 1 base; junction bases not matched to a gene: 13. Germline CDR1 SGDLS, CDR2 YYNGEE. The CDR3 loop reads CASSERAGYSTSYEQYF. The CDR3 region has the DNA TGTGCCAGCAGCGAACGAGCGGGATACTCAACTTCCTACGAGCAGTACTTC.

The CDR3 nucleotides read TGCAGCCACGGGTCGTCCTACAATGAGCAGTTCTTC. It is translated as CSHGSSYNEQFF. The genes are TRBV29-1 and TRBJ2-1; no clear D. Deletions cut 8 bases from V and 1 base from J, with 9 bases between. There are 12 residues in the CDR3. From germline, CDR1 is SQVTM and CDR2 ANQGSEA.

CDR3 residues: CASSYVAGDYEQYF. In DNA, the CDR3 is TGTGCCAGCAGTTACGTAGCGGGAGATTACGAGCAGTACTTC. V gene TRBV6-5 combines with J gene TRBJ2-5; TRBD2 aligns across 9 bases. The DNA end is a closer match to TRBJ2-7, so the J assignment may be wrong. The CDR3 totals 14 residues. Germline assignment: CDR1 MNHEY and CDR2 SVGAGI.

The chain has TRBV2 and TRBJ1-2; tentatively, D is TRBD1 (5 bases). This CDR3 comprises 13 residues. The ends were cut back, 3 bases at V and 7 bases at J, with 12 bases in the middle. Germline V gene sequence: CDR1 SNHLY, CDR2 FYNNEI. The CDR3 region has the DNA TGTGCCAGCAGTGAGGGGCCAACTGTTGGCTACACCTTC. It codes for CASSEGPTVGYTF.

The CDR3 DNA reads as TGTGCCAGCAGCCAACAAAACGCGAGGATCTCAGATACGCAGTATTTT. This gives the protein CASSQQNARISDTQYF. This rearrangement joins TRBV3-1 to TRBJ2-3; D is unresolved. This CDR3 has 16 amino acids. CDR1 and CDR2 from the germline V gene are LGHDT and YNNKEL (reference sequence). Trimming removed 2 bases at V and 4 bases at J, with 16 bases between.